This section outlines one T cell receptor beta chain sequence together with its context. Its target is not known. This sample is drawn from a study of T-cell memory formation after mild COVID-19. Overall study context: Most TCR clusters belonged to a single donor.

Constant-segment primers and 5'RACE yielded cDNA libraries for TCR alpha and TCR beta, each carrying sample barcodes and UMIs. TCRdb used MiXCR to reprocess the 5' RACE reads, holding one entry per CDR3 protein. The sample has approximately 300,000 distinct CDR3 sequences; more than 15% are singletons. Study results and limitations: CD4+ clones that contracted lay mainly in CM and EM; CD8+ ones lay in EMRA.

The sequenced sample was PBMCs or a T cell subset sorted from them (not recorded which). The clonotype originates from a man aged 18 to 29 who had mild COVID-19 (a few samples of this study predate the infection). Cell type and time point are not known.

CDR3 protein: CASSVAETGGVFGYTF. CDR3 nucleotide sequence: TGTGCCAGCAGCGTAGCCGAGACAGGGGGCGTTTTTGGCTACACCTTC. V and J are TRBV9 and TRBJ1-2; 10 bases align to TRBD1. Unmatched junction bases numbered 9, after V lost 0 bases and J lost 7 bases. This CDR3 is built from 16 residues. Germline CDR1 is SGDLS and CDR2 is YYNGEE.